One sample yielded the 24 T cell receptor beta chains listed below, sequenced in a study of T cells in women clearing cervical HPV infection. Sequencing used immunoSEQ multiplex PCR; TCRdb keeps in-frame clones, though not all of them. The specimen's table records around 30,000 clones. Sequenced: blood buffy coat. These receptors all come from a woman between 18 and 69 years old with a cervical HPV16 infection that either progressed to CIN3+ or cleared (not recorded which).

In the case of this clone: The CDR3 extends 3 residues past the end of the read, so its final part is completed from the germline J gene. The chain carries TRBV20-1 and TRBJ2-5, with D perhaps matching TRBD1 (6 bases). The CDR3 contains 15 residues. The V gene's germline CDR1 is DFQATT and CDR2 SNEGSKA (reference sequence). Trimming stripped 7 bases from V and 5 bases from J, with 23 bases between. CDR3 DNA, as far as it was read: TGCAGTGGAAAAAACAGGGAGAGGTCGTATGAGACC. Protein product: CSGKNRERSYET. In full, the CDR3 is CSGKNRERSYETQYF.

As for this clone: The read halts 3 residues ahead of the CDR3 end, with the missing end drawn from the germline J gene. This chain links TRBV6-1 with TRBJ1-5, with D possibly TRBD1 on 6 matching bases. V was clipped by 4 bases and J by 4 bases, with 11 bases between them. This CDR3 has 14 amino acids. The germline V gene has CDR1 MNHNS and CDR2 SASEGT. The DNA read from the CDR3 is TGTGCCAGCAGTGCGCAGGGGTCAAATCAGCCC. Encoded protein: CASSAQGSNQP. From start to end, the CDR3 is CASSAQGSNQPQHF.

Comments on this clone: The CDR3 end lies 3 residues beyond the end of the read and is filled in from the germline J gene. This sequence joins TRBV19 and TRBJ2-7; possibly TRBD2 for D (6 bases). From germline, CDR1 is LNHDA and CDR2 SQIVND (reference sequence). The CDR3 has 14 residues. Trimming took off 10 bases at V and 0 bases at J, with 16 bases between the two ends. The covered CDR3 bases are TGTGCCACCAGAAACGGGGACTTCTCCTACGAG. Encoded protein: CATRNGDFSYE. The complete CDR3 sequence is CATRNGDFSYEQYF.

CDR3: CSASAPDTNYGYTF. The sequenced CDR3 bases are TGCAGTGCTAGTGCTCCAGATACTAACTATGGC. The chain carries TRBV20-1 and TRBJ1-2; D ambiguous. The sequence runs out 3 residues before the end of the CDR3; the remainder is reconstructed from the germline J gene. The CDR3 contains 14 residues. Per germline, CDR1 DFQATT and CDR2 SNEGSKA (reference sequence). The ends were cut back, 3 bases at V and 0 bases at J, with 11 bases in the middle.

Concerning this clone itself: Coverage ceases 3 residues before the CDR3 finishes, and the germline J gene fills in the end. The chain combines TRBV11-1 with TRBJ2-3; a possible D gene is TRBD1 (6 bases). Germline CDR1 is SGHAT and CDR2 is FQDESV (reference sequence). Trimming shortened V by 1 base and J by 2 bases, and 10 bases separated the two germline ends. This CDR3 region has 15 residues. The CDR3 sequence is CASSLGQGSTDTQYF. The covered CDR3 bases are TGTGCCAGCAGCTTAGGGCAGGGGTCCACAGATACG.

Details on this clone: The sequence runs out 3 residues before the end of the CDR3; the remainder is reconstructed from the germline J gene. V is TRBV2 and J is TRBJ1-1; D remains ambiguous. Trimming removed 8 bases at V and 4 bases at J, with 8 bases between. This CDR3 spans 11 amino acids. CDR1 is SNHLY and CDR2 is FYNNEI in the germline V gene. Here the CDR3 reads CASASATEAFF. Incomplete CDR3 DNA: TGTGCCAGCGCCAGTGCCACTGAA.

To note about this clone: The read ends 3 residues before the CDR3 terminus; that terminus is restored from the germline J gene. The J gene is TRBJ2-3, the V gene TRBV2, with 12 bases identical to TRBD2. Germline CDR1 SNHLY, CDR2 FYNNEI. This CDR3 is built from 15 residues. CDR3 sequence: CASSLTSGGRQTQYF. Incomplete CDR3 DNA: TGTGCCAGCAGTCTGACTAGCGGGGGTAGGCAGACG.

In the case of this clone: The CDR3 end falls 3 residues outside the read, so it is completed with the germline J gene. The chain joins TRBV11-1 to TRBJ1-2; D remains ambiguous. The germline V gene has CDR1 SGHAT and CDR2 FQDESV (reference sequence). The CDR3 length is 13 residues. Trimming removed 1 base at V and 6 bases at J, with 9 bases between. This chain's CDR3 is CASSLDRKDGYTF. The CDR3 bases that were read are TGTGCCAGCAGCTTAGATCGAAAGGATGGC.

Worth noting for this clone: The read terminates 3 residues before the CDR3 end, so the remaining end is supplied by the germline J gene. The chain recombines TRBV7-2 with TRBJ2-7; 11 nucleotides match TRBD2. Germline loops: CDR1 SGHTA, CDR2 FQGNSA. The CDR3 spans 15 residues. The J segment lost 1 base and the V segment lost 3 bases, leaving 2 bases of the junction unmatched. The CDR3 reads CASSFSGRGSYEQYF. The part of the CDR3 DNA that was read is TGTGCCAGCAGCTTTAGCGGGAGGGGGTCCTACGAG.

In regard to this clone: The missing CDR3 end, 3 residues past where the read stops, is filled in from the germline J gene. The rearrangement joins TRBV18 to TRBJ1-4; D not certain. Germline CDR1 reads KGHSH; CDR2 reads LQKENI. The CDR3 loop spans 14 amino acids. The CDR3 DNA, read in part, is TGTGCCAGCTCACCGGGCCAGGAAAATTCACCA. Residues: CASSPGQENSP. The entire CDR3 protein reads CASSPGQENSPLFF.

As for this clone: The read gets to within 3 residues of the CDR3 end, and the germline J gene fills in the rest. This chain uses TRBV7-9 with TRBJ1-1, with D possibly matching TRBD1 (6 bases). The germline V gene has CDR1 SEHNR and CDR2 FQNEAQ (reference sequence). The V end was cut by 3 bases, the J end by 5 bases, with 10 bases between. The length of the CDR3 is 13 residues. Partial CDR3 DNA: TGTGCCAGCAGCTTGTCAGGGGAAACTGAA. Protein: CASSLSGETE. The full CDR3 reads CASSLSGETEAFF. The whole variable domain, filled in from reference TRBV7-9 and TRBJ1-1, reads DTGVSQNPRHKITKRGQNVTFRCDPISEHNRLYWYRQTLGQGPEFLTYFQNEAQLEKSRLLSDRFSAERPKGSFSTLEIQRTEQGDSAMYLCASSLSGETEAFFGQGTRLTVV.

About this clone: The CDR3 goes on 3 residues after the read ends, and that part is filled in from the germline J gene. The gene calls are TRBV18 and TRBJ2-5; 10 nucleotides line up with TRBD2. V dropped 2 bases and J dropped 4; count of bases not matched to a gene: 13. The CDR3 is 18 residues long. Germline V CDR1 and CDR2: KGHSH, LQKENI. Incomplete CDR3 DNA: TGTGCCAGCTCACCAAAAACTAGCGGGGCGGATCCCCTAGAGACC. Protein product: CASSPKTSGADPLET. The CDR3 in full is CASSPKTSGADPLETQYF.

Worth noting for this clone: With the read ending 3 residues before the CDR3 end, the germline J gene is used to fill in that end. The J gene is TRBJ2-5, the V gene TRBV23-1; TRBD1 matches at 9 bases. TRBV23-1 is filed as an ORF, its function uncertain. Trimming took 9 bases from V and 0 from J; bases not matched to a gene: 11. This CDR3 is built from 16 residues. This chain's CDR3 is CASQGPGQGYQETQYF. The CDR3 bases that were read are TGCGCCAGTCAAGGCCCAGGACAGGGGTACCAAGAGACC.

CDR3 DNA (partial): TGCAGCGTTCAAACAGGGCCCTACGGAGGC. Translation: CSVQTGPYGG. The full CDR3 protein is CSVQTGPYGGYTF. The chain uses TRBV29-1 and TRBJ1-2; tentatively, D is TRBD1 (6 bases). The read terminates 3 residues before the CDR3 end, so the remaining end is supplied by the germline J gene. The CDR3 is 13 amino acids. Per the germline V gene, CDR1 is SQVTM and CDR2 is ANQGSEA.

On this clone: One end of the junction varies from germline; a read error may be responsible. Read coverage stops 3 residues before the CDR3 terminus; the germline J gene supplies the remainder. The same CDR3 is also encoded by other DNA sequences in this sample. The gene calls are TRBV7-8 and TRBJ1-3; the match to TRBD1 covers 7 bases. This CDR3 is built from 17 residues. The V gene's germline CDR1 is SGHVS and CDR2 FQNEAQ. The CDR3 DNA, read in part, is TGTGCCAGCAGCCCAAAAGGAAGGGGGCGCGCTGGAAACACT. It yields the protein CASSPKGRGRAGNT. Given in full, the CDR3 is CASSPKGRGRAGNTIYF.

To note about this clone: The missing CDR3 end, 3 residues past where the read stops, is filled in from the germline J gene. J is TRBJ2-6 and V is TRBV19; 8 nucleotides line up with TRBD1. This CDR3 region has 17 residues. Trimming cost V 3 bases and J 2 bases; bases outside gene matches: 6. Looked up from germline, CDR1 is LNHDA and CDR2 is SQIVND (reference sequence). CDR3 DNA (partial): TGTGCCAGTAGTATGAGGACAGGGCGAGCTGGGGCCAACGTC. This gives the protein CASSMRTGRAGANV. The whole CDR3 reads CASSMRTGRAGANVLTF.

Concerning this clone itself: The sequenced fragment ends 3 residues before the CDR3 boundary, so the rest is inferred from the germline J gene. The V gene is TRBV10-3, the J gene TRBJ1-5; tentative D call: TRBD1 (6 bases). The V gene lost 10 bases and the J gene lost 1 base, with 11 bases spanning the gap. CDR1 is ENHRY and CDR2 is SYGVKD in the germline V gene. There are 13 residues in the CDR3. The sequenced part of the CDR3 DNA is TGTGCCACTCACAGGGAAAGCAATCAGCCC. Translated: CATHRESNQP. From start to end, the CDR3 is CATHRESNQPQHF.

A remark on this clone: With the read ending 3 residues before the CDR3 end, the germline J gene is used to fill in that end. The chain joins TRBV11-2 to TRBJ2-3, with 9 nucleotides matching TRBD2. Per germline, CDR1 SGHAT and CDR2 FQNNGV. CDR3 length: 15 residues. Unmatched junction bases numbered 7, after V lost 5 bases and J lost 4 bases. The CDR3 here is CASSPTTSGADTQYF. Partial CDR3 DNA: TGTGCCAGCAGCCCGACGACTAGCGGAGCAGATACG. The complete variable domain, with remaining parts taken from reference TRBV11-2 and TRBJ2-3, reads EAGVAQSPRYKIIEKRQSVAFWCNPISGHATLYWYQQILGQGPKLLIQFQNNGVVDDSQLPKDRFSAERLKGVDSTLKIQPAKLEDSAVYLCASSPTTSGADTQYFGPGTRLTVL.

For this clone: The read falls 3 residues short of the CDR3 end, and the missing part is taken from the germline J gene. This chain connects TRBV7-9 to TRBJ2-3, with 8 nucleotides matching TRBD1. CDR1 is SEHNR, CDR2 FQNEAQ, per germline (reference sequence). The CDR3 runs to 14 residues. The part of the CDR3 DNA that was read is TGTGCCAGCAGCTTCGGACAGGGCGGTCAGCCG. Translation: CASSFGQGGQP. The CDR3 reads in full as CASSFGQGGQPQYF.

The CDR3: CASSLAGQDYYNEQFF. The CDR3 DNA, read in part, is TGTGCCAGCAGCTTGGCCGGACAGGACTACTACAATGAG. The chain is built from TRBV13 and TRBJ2-1; D is perhaps TRBD1 (7 bases). Read coverage stops 3 residues before the CDR3 terminus; the germline J gene supplies the remainder. Looked up from germline, CDR1 is PRHDT and CDR2 is FYEKMQ (reference sequence). With 3 bases removed from V and 3 bases from J, the gap between germline ends came to 15 bases. The CDR3 spans 16 residues. Full variable domain (rest looked up from reference TRBV13 and TRBJ2-1): AAGVIQSPRHLIKEKRETATLKCYPIPRHDTVYWYQQGPGQDPQFLISFYEKMQSDKGSIPDRFSAQQFSDYHSELNMSSLELGDSALYFCASSLAGQDYYNEQFFGPGTRLTVL.

Points on this clone: Sequencing ends 3 residues short of the CDR3 end; the germline J gene provides the rest. The V call is TRBV18, the J call TRBJ2-4, with 10 bases matching TRBD1. Germline V gene data show CDR1 as KGHSH and CDR2 as LQKENI. The CDR3 sequence is 17 residues long. The CDR3 loop reads CASSPPGTGEANYGQYF. The CDR3 bases that were read are TGTGCCAGCTCACCCCCCGGGACAGGGGAAGCTAACTATGGT.

As to this clone: Compared with germline, one end of the junction differs, possibly owing to a read error. The observed sequence ends 3 residues before the CDR3 terminus, with the missing tail filled in from the germline J gene. This sample includes further DNA sequences coding for the same CDR3. The chain is built from TRBV5-4 and TRBJ1-3; D is ambiguous. The germline CDR1 and CDR2 sequences are SGHNT and YYREEE (reference sequence). The CDR3 is 14 amino acids. The CDR3 spells CASSSGLSGNTIYF. The CDR3 bases that were read are TGTGCCAGCAGCTCGGGTTTGTCTGGAAACACT.

Regarding this clone: From the germline J gene comes the end of the CDR3, since the read stops 3 residues before it. V usage is TRBV15 and J usage is TRBJ1-2, with a possible D match to TRBD1 (5 bases). V was shortened by 3 bases and J by 3 bases, with 11 bases between the two germline ends. This CDR3 is 14 amino acids long. CDR1 and CDR2 from the germline V gene are LNHNV and YYDKDF (reference sequence). The CDR3 sequence: CATSRGRMYYGYTF. The sequenced CDR3 bases are TGTGCCACCAGCAGGGGGCGGATGTACTATGGC.

Concerning this clone itself: The CDR3 end lies 3 residues beyond the end of the read and is filled in from the germline J gene. The gene calls are TRBV29-1 and TRBJ2-1, with D perhaps matching TRBD1 (6 bases). This CDR3 spans 12 amino acids. V was clipped by 3 bases and J by 6 bases, with 9 bases between them. Germline-derived CDR1 and CDR2 are SQVTM and ANQGSEA. The CDR3 sequence: CSVEYRVNEQFF. The CDR3 bases that were read are TGCAGCGTTGAGTACAGGGTCAATGAG.